The 24 T cell receptor beta chains reported below all come from one sample, sequenced in a study of T cell responses to AZD1222 COVID-19 vaccine. Profiling relied on immunoSEQ multiplex PCR, and the TCRdb table lists in-frame clones only, not all of them. Here the sample spans 70,000 to 95,000 clones, around 90% being singletons. Sequences were derived from peripheral blood, sampled 28 days after the second AZD1222 dose. These TCRs come from an adult who received the AZD1222 COVID-19 vaccine.

The V and J genes are TRBV25-1 and TRBJ2-1; 8 nucleotides match TRBD1. Germline values: CDR1 MGHDK, CDR2 SYGVNS. With V trimmed by 2 bases and J by 6 bases, 3 bases remained unmatched. This CDR3 is 14 amino acids long. CDR3: CASSEQGTGNEQFF. CDR3 sequence (DNA): TGTGCCAGCAGTGAACAAGGGACAGGCAATGAGCAGTTCTTC.

V is TRBV7-8 and J is TRBJ1-3; 11 nucleotides line up with TRBD1. CDR1 and CDR2 (germline): SGHVS, FQNEAQ. The CDR3 contains 20 residues. Trimming removed 2 bases from V and 1 base from J; junction bases left unmatched: 13. DNA of the CDR3: TGTGCCAGCAGCTTATGGGAGGGGACAGGGGGAGTTCATTCTGGAAACACCATATATTTT. Translation: CASSLWEGTGGVHSGNTIYF.

J is TRBJ2-7 and V is TRBV19; 11 bases align to TRBD2. The CDR3 contains 15 residues. With 5 bases clipped from V and 3 bases from J, the junction kept 6 bases outside the gene matches. CDR1 is LNHDA, CDR2 SQIVND, per germline (reference sequence). The CDR3 sequence: CASSDGTSGFYEQYF. The CDR3 nucleotides read TGTGCCAGTAGTGACGGGACTAGCGGATTCTACGAGCAGTACTTC.

The CDR3: CASSFTNTGELFF. The CDR3 DNA sequence: TGTGCCAGCAGTTTCACTAACACCGGGGAGCTGTTTTTT. The chain is built from TRBV28 and TRBJ2-2; D is undetermined. V lost 3 bases, J lost 2 bases, and 4 bases lay in between. CDR1 and CDR2 (germline): MDHEN, SYDVKM. The CDR3 has 13 amino acids.

The chain has TRBV19 and TRBJ1-5; a weak D match, TRBD1 (6 bases). Germline V gene sequence: CDR1 LNHDA, CDR2 SQIVND (reference sequence). The ends were cut back, 1 base at V and 1 base at J, with 14 bases in the middle. This CDR3 spans 17 amino acids. CDR3 nucleotide sequence: TGTGCCAGTAGTATAGGCCATGGGGGGCGAAGCAATCAGCCCCAGCATTTT. Protein product: CASSIGHGGRSNQPQHF.

This clone was counted at least ten times. This chain uses TRBV28 with TRBJ1-4; 8 bases match TRBD1. CDR1 is MDHEN, CDR2 SYDVKM, per germline. This CDR3 contains 15 residues. J lost 3 bases, V lost 5 bases, and 5 bases had no gene match. This CDR3 is CASSPAGGSNEKLFF. The CDR3 nucleotides read TGTGCCAGCAGTCCAGCAGGGGGCTCTAATGAAAAACTGTTTTTT.

The chain links TRBV7-3 to TRBJ2-1; 11 positions agree with TRBD2. Germline-derived CDR1 and CDR2 are SGHTA and FQGTGA. There are 15 residues in the CDR3. V lost 2 bases and J lost 9; bases outside the gene matches: 6. CDR3 nucleotides: TGTGCCAGCAGCTTAGTAGCGGGAGGGCGTGGTGAGCAGTTCTTC. Amino acids: CASSLVAGGRGEQFF.

This sequence joins TRBV30 and TRBJ2-6; D not certain. The V gene's germline CDR1 is GTSNPN and CDR2 SVGIG (reference sequence). With 0 bases removed from V and 13 bases from J, the gap between germline ends came to 7 bases. The CDR3 runs 11 residues. The CDR3 spells CAWSVKGVLTF. CDR3 DNA sequence: TGTGCCTGGAGTGTAAAAGGGGTCCTGACTTTC.

The chain recombines TRBV19 with TRBJ1-5; weak D call: TRBD1 (5 bases). CDR1 and CDR2 (germline): LNHDA, SQIVND (reference sequence). CDR3 length: 12 residues. V lost 0 bases to trimming and J lost 16 bases, with 13 bases between them. CDR3 in DNA: TGTGCCAGTAGTATAGAGGCCACAGGCTTACATTTT. This codes for CASSIEATGLHF.

The chain recombines TRBV7-6 with TRBJ2-7; no firm D call. The CDR3 is 15 residues long. The germline V gene has CDR1 SGHVS and CDR2 FNYEAQ. Deletions cut 1 base from V and 5 bases from J, with 15 bases between. CDR3 loop: CASSLGPSTKHEQYF. DNA of the CDR3: TGTGCCAGCAGCTTAGGACCGTCGACAAAGCACGAGCAGTACTTC.

V usage is TRBV7-9 and J usage is TRBJ2-6; D is unresolved. Germline assignment: CDR1 SEHNR and CDR2 FQNEAQ (reference sequence). This CDR3 has 16 amino acids. Trimming stripped 5 bases from V and 0 bases from J, with 11 bases between. The CDR3 coding sequence is TGTGCCAGCAGCCCCGGCAGTTACTCTGGGGCCAACGTCCTGACTTTC. Translating it yields CASSPGSYSGANVLTF.

This chain links TRBV28 with TRBJ2-1, with 8 bases matching TRBD1. Per the germline V gene, CDR1 is MDHEN and CDR2 is SYDVKM. This CDR3 spans 14 amino acids. The ends lost 7 bases at V and 0 bases at J; junction bases unmatched: 2. The CDR3 is CASTGQVSYNEQFF. For the CDR3, the DNA is TGTGCCAGCACGGGACAGGTCTCCTACAATGAGCAGTTCTTC.

V usage is TRBV12-5 and J usage is TRBJ2-3, with 9 bases fitting TRBD2. CDR1 is LGHNT and CDR2 is FRNRAP in the germline V gene. This CDR3 is 16 amino acids long. V shed 7 bases and J 5 bases; nucleotides not matched to a gene: 13. The CDR3 nucleotides read TGTGCTAGTGCCCCTCTCGGAGCGGGAGGTAAAGATACGCAGTATTTT. Translation: CASAPLGAGGKDTQYF.

V usage is TRBV9 and J usage is TRBJ2-2, with 9 positions matching TRBD1. CDR3 length: 17 amino acids. Looked up from germline, CDR1 is SGDLS and CDR2 is YYNGEE. V dropped 6 bases and J dropped 3; count of bases not matched to a gene: 12. CDR3 sequence: CASNKNRDRVDTGELFF. CDR3 coding DNA: TGTGCCAGCAACAAGAACCGGGACAGGGTGGACACCGGGGAGCTGTTTTTT.

This chain joins TRBV9 and TRBJ1-3; D is ambiguous. The ends were cut back, 4 bases at V and 1 base at J, with 24 bases in the middle. Germline V gene data show CDR1 as SGDLS and CDR2 as YYNGEE. The CDR3 spans 19 residues. CDR3 sequence reads: CASSPRAGLEGHSGNTIYF. The DNA of the CDR3 is TGTGCCAGCAGCCCAAGAGCGGGTCTTGAAGGGCATTCTGGAAACACCATATATTTT.

The chain carries TRBV28 and TRBJ1-4; D remains ambiguous. The germline gives CDR1 MDHEN, CDR2 SYDVKM. The CDR3 is 14 amino acids. V lost 6 bases, J lost 2 bases, and 10 bases lay in between. CDR3 protein: CASSPRLTNEKLFF. DNA for the CDR3: TGTGCCAGCAGCCCCAGGCTGACTAATGAAAAACTGTTTTTT. Filled out from reference TRBV28 and TRBJ1-4, the complete variable domain reads DVKVTQSSRYLVKRTGEKVFLECVQDMDHENMFWYRQDPGLGLRLIYFSYDVKMKEKGDIPEGYSVSREKKERFSLILESASTNQTSMYLCASSPRLTNEKLFFGSGTQLSVL.

The V gene is TRBV6-5, the J gene TRBJ2-2, with D possibly matching TRBD1 (5 bases). Trimming stripped 6 bases from V and 6 bases from J, with 17 bases between. CDR3 length: 15 amino acids. CDR1 MNHEY and CDR2 SVGAGI come from the germline V gene. CDR3 sequence reads: CASRGVALSSGELFF. The CDR3 region has the DNA TGTGCCAGCAGAGGGGTAGCTCTTTCTTCCGGGGAGCTGTTTTTT.

The chain employs TRBV5-1 and TRBJ1-2; D is possibly TRBD1 (6 bases). The CDR3 is 14 amino acids. V lost 0 bases to trimming and J lost 4 bases, with 10 bases between them. Germline values: CDR1 SGHRS, CDR2 YFSETQ. The DNA for the CDR3 is TGCGCCAGCAGCTTGGGTGGACAGCCCTATGGCTACACCTTC. Its protein product is CASSLGGQPYGYTF.

This clone was detected once. The chain couples TRBV19 to TRBJ1-5, with D tentatively TRBD1 (6 bases). Germline lookup yields CDR1 LNHDA and CDR2 SQIVND (reference sequence). V lost 3 bases and J 6 bases, leaving 15 bases between the germline ends. CDR3 length equals 15 residues. CDR3 protein: CASSIFGQRGQPQHF. CDR3 sequence (DNA): TGTGCCAGTAGTATTTTTGGACAGAGGGGTCAGCCCCAGCATTTT.

V gene TRBV7-7 combines with J gene TRBJ2-5, with D uncertain. This CDR3 has 13 residues. Germline CDR1 SSHAT, CDR2 FNYEAQ (reference sequence). Trimming left V 5 bases short and J 2 bases short, with 9 bases between. CDR3 nucleotides: TGTGCCAGCAGCCAGACTTTACAAGAGACCCAGTACTTC. Encoded protein: CASSQTLQETQYF.

The V gene is TRBV11-2, the J gene TRBJ2-1; TRBD2 matches at 9 bases. CDR3 length: 16 amino acids. Trimming cost V 5 bases and J 9 bases; bases outside gene matches: 14. Germline V CDR1 and CDR2: SGHAT, FQNNGV. CDR3 region: CASSQTLAGRAVEQFF. For the CDR3, the DNA is TGTGCCAGCAGCCAAACTCTAGCGGGGAGGGCCGTTGAGCAGTTCTTC.

About this clone itself: At one boundary the junction diverges from the germline segment, which might be a read error. The chain combines TRBV27 with TRBJ1-3; D gene ambiguous. CDR3 length: 11 residues. Germline CDR1 and CDR2: MNHEY and SMNVEV (reference sequence). This CDR3 is CASSGGDTIYF. The CDR3 DNA is TGTGCCAGCTCGGGTGGAGACACCATATATTTT.

The chain combines TRBV28 with TRBJ2-7; 9 positions match TRBD1. Germline V CDR1 and CDR2: MDHEN, SYDVKM. With V trimmed by 5 bases and J by 3 bases, 8 bases remained unmatched. The CDR3 covers 15 residues. The DNA for the CDR3 is TGTGCCAGCAGTACCCCGGGACAGGGTGTCTACGAGCAGTACTTC. It yields the protein CASSTPGQGVYEQYF.

The chain is built from TRBV3-1 (or the pseudogene TRBV3-2) and TRBJ2-1, with D perhaps matching TRBD2 (6 bases). The CDR3 is 13 residues long. Germline CDR1 is LGHDT and CDR2 is YNNKEL (reference sequence). V shed 4 bases and J shed 7 bases, with 11 bases lying between them. CDR3: CASSRVRGNEQFF. The CDR3 DNA is TGTGCCAGCAGCCGGGTACGGGGGAATGAGCAGTTCTTC.